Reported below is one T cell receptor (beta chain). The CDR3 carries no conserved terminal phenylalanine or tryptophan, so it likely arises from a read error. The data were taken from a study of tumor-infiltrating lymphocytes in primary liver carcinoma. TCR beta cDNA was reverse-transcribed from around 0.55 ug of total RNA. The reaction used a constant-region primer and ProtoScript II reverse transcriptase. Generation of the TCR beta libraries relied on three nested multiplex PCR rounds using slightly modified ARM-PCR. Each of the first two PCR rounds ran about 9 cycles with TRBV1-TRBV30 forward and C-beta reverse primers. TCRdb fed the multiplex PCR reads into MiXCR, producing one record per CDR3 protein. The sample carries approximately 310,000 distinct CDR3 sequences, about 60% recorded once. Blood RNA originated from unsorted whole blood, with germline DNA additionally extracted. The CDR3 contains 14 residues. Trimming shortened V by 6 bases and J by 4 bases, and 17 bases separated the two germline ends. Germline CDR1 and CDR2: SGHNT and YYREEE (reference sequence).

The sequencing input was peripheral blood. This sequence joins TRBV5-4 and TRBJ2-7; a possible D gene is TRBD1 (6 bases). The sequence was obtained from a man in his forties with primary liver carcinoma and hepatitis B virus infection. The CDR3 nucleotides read TGTGCCAGCAACCATGGGGACACTAGTTACGAGCAGTACTCC. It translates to CASNHGDTSYEQYS.